This T cell receptor (beta chain) came from a study of blood T cell repertoires in COVID-19. For the study at large: There were acute and convalescent COVID-19 samples, and they came from the United States, Italy and Spain. T cells, B-cell-depleted T cells, or PBMCs supplied cDNA or gDNA.

This CDR3 has 17 residues. With 1 base clipped from V and 1 base from J, the junction kept 6 bases outside the gene matches. Per the germline V gene, CDR1 is LGHDT and CDR2 is YNNKEL (reference sequence). Original analysis: Estimation of nucleated cell counts relied on the amplification of reference gene primers. The table came from immunoSEQ multiplex PCR; TCRdb's copy has only in-frame clones and leaves some out. V and J calls and clone size follow that table, whereas D and trimming were derived from the DNA. The table lists 75,000 to 80,000 clones, approximately 85% of them singletons, with 10% to 11% in the top ten.

Sequencing input: peripheral blood. The sequence derives from a man in his sixties with COVID-19, enrolled during active disease. The chain recombines TRBV3-1 (or the pseudogene TRBV3-2) with TRBJ2-2, with TRBD2 identical over 7 bases. The CDR3 loop is CASSQAYSGLNTGELFF. CDR3 bases: TGTGCCAGCAGCCAAGCGTATAGCGGGTTGAACACCGGGGAGCTGTTTTTT.